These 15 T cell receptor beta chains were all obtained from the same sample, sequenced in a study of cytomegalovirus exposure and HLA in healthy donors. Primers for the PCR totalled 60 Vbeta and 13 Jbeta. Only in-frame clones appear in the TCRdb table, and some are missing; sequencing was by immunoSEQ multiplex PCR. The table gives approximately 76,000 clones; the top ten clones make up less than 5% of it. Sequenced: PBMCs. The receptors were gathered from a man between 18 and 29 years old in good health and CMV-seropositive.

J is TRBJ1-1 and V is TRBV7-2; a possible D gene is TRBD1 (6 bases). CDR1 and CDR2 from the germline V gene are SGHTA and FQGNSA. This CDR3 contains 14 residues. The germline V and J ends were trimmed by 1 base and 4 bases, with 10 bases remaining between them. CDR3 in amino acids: CASSLGGRGTEAFF. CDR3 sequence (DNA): TGTGCCAGCAGCTTAGGGGGGCGCGGCACTGAAGCTTTCTTT.

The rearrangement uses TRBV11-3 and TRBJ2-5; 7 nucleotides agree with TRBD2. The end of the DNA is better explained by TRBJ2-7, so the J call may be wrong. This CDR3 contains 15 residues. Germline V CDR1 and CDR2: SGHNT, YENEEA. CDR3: CASSISGQAEYEQYF. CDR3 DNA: TGTGCCAGCAGCATTAGCGGGCAAGCTGAGTACGAGCAGTACTTC.

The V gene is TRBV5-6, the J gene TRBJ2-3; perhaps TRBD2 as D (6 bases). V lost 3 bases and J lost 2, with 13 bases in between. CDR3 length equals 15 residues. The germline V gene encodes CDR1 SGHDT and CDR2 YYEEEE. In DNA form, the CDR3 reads TGTGCCAGCAGCTCGGAGGGCTACTCCACAGATACGCAGTATTTT. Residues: CASSSEGYSTDTQYF.

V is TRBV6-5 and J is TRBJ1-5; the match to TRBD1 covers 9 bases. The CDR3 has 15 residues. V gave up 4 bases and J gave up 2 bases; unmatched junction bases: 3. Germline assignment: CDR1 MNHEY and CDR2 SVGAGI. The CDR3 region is CASSLQGAGNQPQHF. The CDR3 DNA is TGTGCCAGCAGTTTACAGGGGGCAGGCAATCAGCCCCAGCATTTT.

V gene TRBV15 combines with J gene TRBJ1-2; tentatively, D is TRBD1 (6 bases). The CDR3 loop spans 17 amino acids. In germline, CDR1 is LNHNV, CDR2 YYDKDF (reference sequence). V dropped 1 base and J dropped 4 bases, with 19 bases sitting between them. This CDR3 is CATSRAPSAGVPYGYTF. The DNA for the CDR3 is TGTGCCACCAGCAGAGCCCCGAGTGCAGGGGTCCCCTATGGCTACACCTTC.

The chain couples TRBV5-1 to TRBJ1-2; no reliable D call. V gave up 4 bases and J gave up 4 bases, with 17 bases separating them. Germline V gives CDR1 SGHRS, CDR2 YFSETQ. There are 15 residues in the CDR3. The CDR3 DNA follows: TGCGCCAGCAGCCCCACTTCAGCGGCCTCCTATGGCTACACCTTC. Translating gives CASSPTSAASYGYTF.

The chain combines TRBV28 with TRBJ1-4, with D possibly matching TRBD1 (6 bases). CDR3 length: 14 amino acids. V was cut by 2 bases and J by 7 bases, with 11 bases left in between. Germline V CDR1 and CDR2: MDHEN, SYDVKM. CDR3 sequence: CASSLGGAREKLFF. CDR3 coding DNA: TGTGCCAGCAGTTTAGGGGGGGCACGTGAAAAACTGTTTTTT.

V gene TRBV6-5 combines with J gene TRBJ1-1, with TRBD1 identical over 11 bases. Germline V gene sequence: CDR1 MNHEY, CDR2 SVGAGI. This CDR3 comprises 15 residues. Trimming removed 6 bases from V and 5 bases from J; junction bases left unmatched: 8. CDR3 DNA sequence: TGTGCCAGCAGATCCGGGACAGGGGGTATGACTGAAGCTTTCTTT. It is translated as CASRSGTGGMTEAFF.

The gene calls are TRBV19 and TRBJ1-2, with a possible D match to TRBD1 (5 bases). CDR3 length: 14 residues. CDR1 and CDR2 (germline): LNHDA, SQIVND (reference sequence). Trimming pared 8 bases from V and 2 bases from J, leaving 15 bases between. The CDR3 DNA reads TGTGCCAGTCGCGGGACTCAATCAAACTATGGCTACACCTTC. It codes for CASRGTQSNYGYTF. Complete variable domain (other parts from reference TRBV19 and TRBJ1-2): DGGITQSPKYLFRKEGQNVTLSCEQNLNHDAMYWYRQDPGQGLRLIYYSQIVNDFQKGDIAEGYSVSREKKESFPLTVTSAQKNPTAFYLCASRGTQSNYGYTFGSGTRLTVV.

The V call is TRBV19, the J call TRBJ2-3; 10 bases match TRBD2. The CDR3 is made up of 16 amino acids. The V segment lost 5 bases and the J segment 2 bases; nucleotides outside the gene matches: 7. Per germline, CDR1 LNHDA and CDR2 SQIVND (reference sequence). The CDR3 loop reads CASSWRTSGLTDTQYF. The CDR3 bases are TGTGCCAGTAGTTGGCGGACTAGCGGACTCACAGATACGCAGTATTTT.

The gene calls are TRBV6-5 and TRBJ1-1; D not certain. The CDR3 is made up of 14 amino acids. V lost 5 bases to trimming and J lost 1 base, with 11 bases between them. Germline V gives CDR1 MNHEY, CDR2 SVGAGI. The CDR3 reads CASSRLLANTEAFF. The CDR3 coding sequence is TGTGCCAGCAGTCGACTGCTCGCGAACACTGAAGCTTTCTTT.

The CDR3 is CASSQVAGSGNTIYF. CDR3 coding DNA: TGTGCCAGCAGCCAGGTGGCGGGCTCTGGAAACACCATATATTTT. V usage is TRBV6-1 and J usage is TRBJ1-3; D is undetermined. The CDR3 covers 15 residues. Germline V lookup: CDR1 MNHNS, CDR2 SASEGT. V gave up 6 bases and J gave up 0 bases, with 12 bases separating them.

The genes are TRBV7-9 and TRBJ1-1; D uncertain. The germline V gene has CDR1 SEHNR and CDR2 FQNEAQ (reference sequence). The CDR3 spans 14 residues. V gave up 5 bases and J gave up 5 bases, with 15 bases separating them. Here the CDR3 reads CASSAEREETEAFF. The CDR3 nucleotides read TGTGCCAGCAGCGCCGAAAGGGAGGAGACTGAAGCTTTCTTT.

CDR3 in amino acids: CASSPKTAATTHYGYTF. The CDR3 DNA reads TGTGCCAGCTCACCAAAGACGGCAGCCACTACTCACTATGGCTACACCTTC. The V gene is TRBV18, the J gene TRBJ1-2, with unresolved D. CDR1 is KGHSH, CDR2 LQKENI, per germline. This CDR3 has 17 amino acids. Trimming shortened V by 2 bases and J by 3 bases, and 19 bases separated the two germline ends.

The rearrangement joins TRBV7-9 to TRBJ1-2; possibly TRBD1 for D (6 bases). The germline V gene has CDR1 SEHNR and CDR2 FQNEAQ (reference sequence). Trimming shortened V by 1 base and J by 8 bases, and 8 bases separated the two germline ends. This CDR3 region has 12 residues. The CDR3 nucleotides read TGTGCCAGCAGCTTAGACAGGGAGGGCTACACCTTC. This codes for CASSLDREGYTF.